Sequencing of this T cell receptor beta chain was carried out in a study of blood T cell repertoires in COVID-19. On the study more broadly: From T cells, B-cell-depleted T cells, or PBMCs came the material, which was cDNA or gDNA.

In the original workflow: The authors estimated nucleated cell counts from reference gene primer amplification. TCRdb's copy holds only in-frame clones and misses some; the assay was immunoSEQ multiplex PCR. Clonal size and the V and J genes are those of that table, whereas D and trimming came from the DNA. Seen here are approximately 70,000 clones, more than 85% observed once, and the top ten hold around 12%. The CDR3 is made up of 15 amino acids. Germline CDR1 reads SGHRS; CDR2 reads YFSETQ. Trimming removed 1 base from V and 0 bases from J, with 8 bases in between. The TCR comes from a human donor with active COVID-19. The donor label of this sample is uncertain. The chain combines TRBV5-1 with TRBJ2-4; D unresolved. The sequencing input was peripheral blood. The CDR3 spells CASSLTVTAKNIQYF. CDR3 coding DNA: TGCGCCAGCAGCTTGACAGTTACAGCCAAAAACATTCAGTACTTC.